This TCR beta chain is from a study of OX40 agonist ivuxolimab in advanced cancers. Method: immunoSEQ multiplex PCR; TCRdb's copy keeps in-frame clones and lacks some. This sample has 15,000 to 20,000 clones, with 73% found just once. The sequence was collected from an adult with an advanced solid tumor such as melanoma, head and neck, liver or kidney cancer. This specimen was CD4+ or CD8+ T cells sorted from blood, taken in a trial of the OX40 agonist ivuxolimab.

CDR3 in DNA: TGTGCCAGCACCCCGGGACTAGCGGGCCTGGGCATTCAGTACTTC. It codes for CASTPGLAGLGIQYF. The genes are TRBV6-1 and TRBJ2-4, with 12 bases aligning to TRBD2. V dropped 7 bases and J dropped 9; count of bases not matched to a gene: 10. CDR3 length equals 15 residues. Germline assignment: CDR1 MNHNS and CDR2 SASEGT.